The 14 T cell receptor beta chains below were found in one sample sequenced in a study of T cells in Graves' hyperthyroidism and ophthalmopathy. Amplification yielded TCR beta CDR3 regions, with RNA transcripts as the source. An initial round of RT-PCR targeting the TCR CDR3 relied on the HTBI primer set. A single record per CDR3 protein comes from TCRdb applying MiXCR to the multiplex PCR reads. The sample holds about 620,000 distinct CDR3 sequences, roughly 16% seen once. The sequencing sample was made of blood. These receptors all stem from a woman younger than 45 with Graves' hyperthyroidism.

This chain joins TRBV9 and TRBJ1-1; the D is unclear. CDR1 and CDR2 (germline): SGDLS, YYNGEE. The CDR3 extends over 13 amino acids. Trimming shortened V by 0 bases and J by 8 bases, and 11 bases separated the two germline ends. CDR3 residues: CASSVGWSTEAFF. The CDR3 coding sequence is TGTGCCAGCAGCGTAGGATGGAGTACGGAAGCTTTCTTT.

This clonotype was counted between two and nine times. The chain's CDR3 is CASSNLRRGPYEQYF. DNA for the CDR3: TGTGCCAGCAGCAATCTCAGAAGGGGGCCCTACGAGCAGTACTTC. V usage is TRBV11-2 and J usage is TRBJ2-7, with 7 bases aligning to TRBD1. V lost 5 bases to trimming and J lost 2 bases; unmatched junction nucleotides: 9. This CDR3 contains 15 residues. CDR1 is SGHAT, CDR2 FQNNGV, per germline.

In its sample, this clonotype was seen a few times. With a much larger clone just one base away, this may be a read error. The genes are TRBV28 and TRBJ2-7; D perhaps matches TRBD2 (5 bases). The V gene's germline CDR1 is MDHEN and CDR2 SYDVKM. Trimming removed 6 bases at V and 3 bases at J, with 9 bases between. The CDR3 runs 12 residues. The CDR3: CASSREGYEQYF. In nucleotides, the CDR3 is TGTGCCAGCAGCCGCGAGGGCTACGAGCAGTACTTC.

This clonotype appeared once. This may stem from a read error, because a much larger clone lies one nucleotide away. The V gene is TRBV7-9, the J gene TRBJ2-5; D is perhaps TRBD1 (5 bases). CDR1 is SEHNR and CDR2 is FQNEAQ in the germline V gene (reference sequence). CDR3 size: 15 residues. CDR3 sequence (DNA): TGTGCCAGCAGCACCTTGACAGATGCCCGGAAGACCCGGTACTTC. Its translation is CASSTLTDARKTRYF.

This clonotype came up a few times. CDR3 nucleotides: TGCAGTGCCGTACAGGGGTCGGGAGGCAATCAGCCCCAGCATTTT. Encoded protein: CSAVQGSGGNQPQHF. The rearrangement links TRBV20-1 to TRBJ1-5; 7 bases line up with TRBD1. The V gene end was trimmed by 6 bases and the J gene end by 2 bases; junction bases not matched to a gene: 10. CDR3 length equals 15 residues. The germline V gene encodes CDR1 DFQATT and CDR2 SNEGSKA (reference sequence).

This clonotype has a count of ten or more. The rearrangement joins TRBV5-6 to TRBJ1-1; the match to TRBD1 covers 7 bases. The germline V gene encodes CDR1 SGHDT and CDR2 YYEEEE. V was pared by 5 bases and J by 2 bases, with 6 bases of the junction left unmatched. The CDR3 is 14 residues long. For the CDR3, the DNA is TGTGCCAGCAGGCTGACAGGGAGCAACACTGAAGCTTTCTTT. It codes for CASRLTGSNTEAFF.

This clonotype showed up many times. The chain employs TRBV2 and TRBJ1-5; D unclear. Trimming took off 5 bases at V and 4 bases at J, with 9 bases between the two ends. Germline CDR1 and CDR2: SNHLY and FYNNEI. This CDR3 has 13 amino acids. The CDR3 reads CASSFTFNQPQHF. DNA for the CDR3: TGTGCCAGCAGTTTTACTTTTAATCAGCCCCAGCATTTT.

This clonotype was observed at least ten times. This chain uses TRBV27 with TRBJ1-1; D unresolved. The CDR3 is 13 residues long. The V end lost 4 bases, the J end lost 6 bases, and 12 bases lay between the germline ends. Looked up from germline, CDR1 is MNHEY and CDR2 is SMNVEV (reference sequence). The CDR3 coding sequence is TGTGCCAGCAGTTCACAGAACAGCGCTGAAGCTTTCTTT. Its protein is CASSSQNSAEAFF.

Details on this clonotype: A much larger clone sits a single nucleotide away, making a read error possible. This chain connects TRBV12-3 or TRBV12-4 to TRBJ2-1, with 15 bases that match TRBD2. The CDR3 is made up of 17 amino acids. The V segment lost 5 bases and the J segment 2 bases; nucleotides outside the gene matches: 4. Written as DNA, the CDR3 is TGTGCCAGCAGTCCCGGGACTAGCGGGAGGCCCTACAATGAGCAGTTCTTC. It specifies CASSPGTSGRPYNEQFF.

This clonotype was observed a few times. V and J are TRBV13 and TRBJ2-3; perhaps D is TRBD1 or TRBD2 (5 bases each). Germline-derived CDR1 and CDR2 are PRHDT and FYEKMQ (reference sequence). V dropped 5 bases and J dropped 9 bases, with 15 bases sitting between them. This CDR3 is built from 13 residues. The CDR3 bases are TGTGCCAGCAGCGGGGACCGGGACGGCACGCAGTATTTT. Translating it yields CASSGDRDGTQYF.

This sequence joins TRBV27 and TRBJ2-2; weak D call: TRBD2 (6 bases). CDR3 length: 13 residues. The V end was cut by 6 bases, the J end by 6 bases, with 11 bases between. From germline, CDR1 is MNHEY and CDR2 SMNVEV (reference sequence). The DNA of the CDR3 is TGTGCCAGCAGGACTAGTCGTGCCGGGGAGCTGTTTTTT. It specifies CASRTSRAGELFF.

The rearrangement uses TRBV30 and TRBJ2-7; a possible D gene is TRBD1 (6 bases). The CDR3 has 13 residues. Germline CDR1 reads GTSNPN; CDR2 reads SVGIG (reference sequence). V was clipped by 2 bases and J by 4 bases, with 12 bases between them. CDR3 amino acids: CAWSTQGSYEQYF. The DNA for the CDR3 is TGTGCCTGGAGTACGCAGGGGTCGTACGAGCAGTACTTC.

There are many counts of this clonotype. This CDR3 is CASSTHRTGADTEAFF. For the CDR3, the DNA is TGCGCCAGCAGCACCCATCGAACAGGGGCGGACACTGAAGCTTTCTTT. This rearrangement joins TRBV5-1 to TRBJ1-1, with 7 bases lining up with TRBD1. The trim removed 4 bases at V and 3 bases at J, leaving 12 bases unmatched. Per the germline V gene, CDR1 is SGHRS and CDR2 is YFSETQ. The CDR3 sequence is 16 residues long.

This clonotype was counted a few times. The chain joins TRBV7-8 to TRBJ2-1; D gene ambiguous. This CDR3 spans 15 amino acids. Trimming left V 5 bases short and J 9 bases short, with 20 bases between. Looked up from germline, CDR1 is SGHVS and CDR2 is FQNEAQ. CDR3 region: CASSLQELLGGEQFF. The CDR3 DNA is TGTGCCAGCAGCCTTCAAGAACTCCTCGGTGGTGAGCAGTTCTTC.